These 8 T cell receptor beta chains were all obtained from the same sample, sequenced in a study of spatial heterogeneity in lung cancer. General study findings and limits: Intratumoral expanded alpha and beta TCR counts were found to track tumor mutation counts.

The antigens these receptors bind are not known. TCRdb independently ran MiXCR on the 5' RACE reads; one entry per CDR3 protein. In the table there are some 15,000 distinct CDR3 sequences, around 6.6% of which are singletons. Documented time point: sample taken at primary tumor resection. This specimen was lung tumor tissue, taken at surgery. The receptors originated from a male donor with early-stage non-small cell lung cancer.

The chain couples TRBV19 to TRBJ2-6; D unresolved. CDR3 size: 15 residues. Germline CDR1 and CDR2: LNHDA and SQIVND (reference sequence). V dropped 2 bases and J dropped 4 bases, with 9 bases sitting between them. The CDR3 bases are TGTGCCAGTAGTATATATGTGAAAGGGGCCAACGTCCTGACTTTC. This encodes CASSIYVKGANVLTF.

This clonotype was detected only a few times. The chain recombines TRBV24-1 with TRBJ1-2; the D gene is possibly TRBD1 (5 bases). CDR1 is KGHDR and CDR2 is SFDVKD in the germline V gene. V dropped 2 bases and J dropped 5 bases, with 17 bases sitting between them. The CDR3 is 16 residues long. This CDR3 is CATSDYKAMGVYGYTF. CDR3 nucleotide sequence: TGTGCCACCAGTGATTATAAGGCTATGGGGGTTTATGGCTACACCTTC.

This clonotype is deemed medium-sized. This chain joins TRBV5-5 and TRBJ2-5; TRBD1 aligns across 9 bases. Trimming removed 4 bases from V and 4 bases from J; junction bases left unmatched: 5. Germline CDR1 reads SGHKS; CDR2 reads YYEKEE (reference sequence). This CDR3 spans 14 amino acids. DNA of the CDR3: TGTGCCAGCAGCCTTCGACAGGGGGGAGAGACCCAGTACTTC. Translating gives CASSLRQGGETQYF.

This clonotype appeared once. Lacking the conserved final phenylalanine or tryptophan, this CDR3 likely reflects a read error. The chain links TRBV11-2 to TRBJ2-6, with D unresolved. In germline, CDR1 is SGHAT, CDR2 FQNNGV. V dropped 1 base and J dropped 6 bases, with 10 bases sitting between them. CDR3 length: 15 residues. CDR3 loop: CASSLGTSKANVLTS. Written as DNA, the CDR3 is TGTGCCAGCAGCTTAGGAACAAGTAAGGCCAACGTCCTGACTTCC.

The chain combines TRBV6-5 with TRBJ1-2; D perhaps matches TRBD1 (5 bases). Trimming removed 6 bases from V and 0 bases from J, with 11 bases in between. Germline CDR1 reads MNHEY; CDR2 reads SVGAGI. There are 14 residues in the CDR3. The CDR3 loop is CASSPDSSNYGYTF. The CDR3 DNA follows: TGTGCCAGCAGCCCAGACAGTTCTAACTATGGCTACACCTTC.

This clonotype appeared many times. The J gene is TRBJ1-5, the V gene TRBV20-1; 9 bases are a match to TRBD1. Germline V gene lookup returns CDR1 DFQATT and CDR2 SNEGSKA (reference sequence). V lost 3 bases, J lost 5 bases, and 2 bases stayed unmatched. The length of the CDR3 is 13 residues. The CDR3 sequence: CSASRQGDQPQHF. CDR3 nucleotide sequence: TGCAGTGCTAGTAGACAGGGGGATCAGCCCCAGCATTTT.

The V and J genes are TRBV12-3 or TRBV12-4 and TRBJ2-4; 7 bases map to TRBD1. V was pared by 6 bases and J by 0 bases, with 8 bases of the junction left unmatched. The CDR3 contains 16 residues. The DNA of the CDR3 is TGTGCCAGCAGCACGGACAGGCGACTAGCCAAAAACATTCAGTACTTC. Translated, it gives CASSTDRRLAKNIQYF.

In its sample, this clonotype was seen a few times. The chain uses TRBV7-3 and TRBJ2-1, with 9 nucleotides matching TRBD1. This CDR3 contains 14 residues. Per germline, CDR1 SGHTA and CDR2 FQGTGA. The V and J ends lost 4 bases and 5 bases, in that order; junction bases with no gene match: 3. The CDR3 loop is CASSSGQGHNEQFF. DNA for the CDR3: TGTGCCAGCAGCTCTGGACAGGGGCACAATGAGCAGTTCTTC.